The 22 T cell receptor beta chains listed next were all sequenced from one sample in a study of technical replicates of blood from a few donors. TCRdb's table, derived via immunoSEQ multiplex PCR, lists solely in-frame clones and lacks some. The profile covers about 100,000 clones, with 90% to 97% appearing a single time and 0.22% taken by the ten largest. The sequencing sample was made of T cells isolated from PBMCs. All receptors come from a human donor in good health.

The CDR3 region has the DNA TGCAGCGTTGGACAGGGACCAAGATCCTACAATGAGCAGTTCTTC. It yields the protein CSVGQGPRSYNEQFF. This sequence joins TRBV29-1 and TRBJ2-1; 7 nucleotides align to TRBD1. Unmatched junction bases numbered 7, after V lost 4 bases and J lost 1 base. Germline lookup yields CDR1 SQVTM and CDR2 ANQGSEA. CDR3 length equals 15 residues.

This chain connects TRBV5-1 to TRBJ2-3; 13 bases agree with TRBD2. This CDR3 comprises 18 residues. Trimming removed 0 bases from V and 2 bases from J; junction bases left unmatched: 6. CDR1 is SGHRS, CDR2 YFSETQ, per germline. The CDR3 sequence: CASSLARLAGGNTDTQYF. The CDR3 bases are TGCGCCAGCAGCTTGGCCAGACTAGCGGGGGGCAACACAGATACGCAGTATTTT.

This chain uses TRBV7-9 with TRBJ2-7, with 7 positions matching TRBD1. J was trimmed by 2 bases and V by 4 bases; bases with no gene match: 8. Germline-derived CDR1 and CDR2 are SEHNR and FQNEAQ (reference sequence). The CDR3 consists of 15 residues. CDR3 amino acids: CASSSRQGSTYEQYF. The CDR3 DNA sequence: TGTGCCAGCAGCTCCCGACAGGGATCTACCTACGAGCAGTACTTC.

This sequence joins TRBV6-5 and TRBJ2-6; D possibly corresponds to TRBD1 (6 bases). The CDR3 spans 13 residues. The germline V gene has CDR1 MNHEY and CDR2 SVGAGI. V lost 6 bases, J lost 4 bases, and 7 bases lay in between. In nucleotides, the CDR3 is TGTGCCAGCAGCCAGGGGGGGGCCAACGTCCTGACTTTC. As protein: CASSQGGANVLTF.

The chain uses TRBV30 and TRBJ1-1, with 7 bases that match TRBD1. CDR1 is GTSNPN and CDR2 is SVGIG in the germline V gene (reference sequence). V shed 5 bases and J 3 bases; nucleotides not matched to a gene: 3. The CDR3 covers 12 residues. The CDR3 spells CAWDTGDTEAFF. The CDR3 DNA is TGTGCCTGGGATACAGGGGACACTGAAGCTTTCTTT.

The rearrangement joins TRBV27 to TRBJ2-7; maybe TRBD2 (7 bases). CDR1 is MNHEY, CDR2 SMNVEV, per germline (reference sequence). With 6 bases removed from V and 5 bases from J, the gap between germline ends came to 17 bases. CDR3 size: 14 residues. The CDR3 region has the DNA TGTGCCAGCAGGGAACAGGGAGGGCGGAACGAGCAGTACTTC. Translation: CASREQGGRNEQYF.

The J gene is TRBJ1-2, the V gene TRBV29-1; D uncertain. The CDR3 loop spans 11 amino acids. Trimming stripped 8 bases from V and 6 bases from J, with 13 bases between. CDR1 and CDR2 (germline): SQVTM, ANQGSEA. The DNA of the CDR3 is TGCAGCTCTCGCGACGGGGATGGCTACACCTTC. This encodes CSSRDGDGYTF.

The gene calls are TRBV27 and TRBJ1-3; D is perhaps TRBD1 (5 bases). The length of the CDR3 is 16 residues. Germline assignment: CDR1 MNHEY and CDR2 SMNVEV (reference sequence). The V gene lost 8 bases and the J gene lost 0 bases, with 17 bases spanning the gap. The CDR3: CASSPGRAISGNTIYF. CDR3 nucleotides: TGTGCCAGCTCCCCGGGCAGGGCCATCTCTGGAAACACCATATATTTT.

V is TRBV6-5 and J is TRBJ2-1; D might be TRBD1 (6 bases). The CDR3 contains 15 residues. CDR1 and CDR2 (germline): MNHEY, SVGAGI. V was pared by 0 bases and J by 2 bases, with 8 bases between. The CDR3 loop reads CASSYSGAPYNEQFF. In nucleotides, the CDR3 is TGTGCCAGCAGTTACTCGGGGGCCCCCTACAATGAGCAGTTCTTC.

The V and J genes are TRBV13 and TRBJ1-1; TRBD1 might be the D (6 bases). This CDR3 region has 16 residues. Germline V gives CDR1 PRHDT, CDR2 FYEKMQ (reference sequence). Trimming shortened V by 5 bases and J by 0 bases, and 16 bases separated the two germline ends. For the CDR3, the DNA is TGTGCCAGCAGCGCTAAGAGACAGGCTGTGAACACTGAAGCTTTCTTT. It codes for CASSAKRQAVNTEAFF.

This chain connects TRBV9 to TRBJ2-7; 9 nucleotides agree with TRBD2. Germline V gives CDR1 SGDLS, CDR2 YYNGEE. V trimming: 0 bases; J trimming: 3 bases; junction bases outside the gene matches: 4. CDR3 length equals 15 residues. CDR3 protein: CASSVGVAGDYEQYF. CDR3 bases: TGTGCCAGCAGCGTAGGTGTAGCGGGAGACTACGAGCAGTACTTC.

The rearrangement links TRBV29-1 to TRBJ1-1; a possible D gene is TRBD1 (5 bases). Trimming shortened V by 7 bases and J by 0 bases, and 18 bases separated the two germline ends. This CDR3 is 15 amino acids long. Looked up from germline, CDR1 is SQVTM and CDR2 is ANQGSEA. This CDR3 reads CSGTGGWGMNTEAFF. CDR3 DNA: TGCAGCGGAACCGGGGGTTGGGGCATGAACACTGAAGCTTTCTTT.

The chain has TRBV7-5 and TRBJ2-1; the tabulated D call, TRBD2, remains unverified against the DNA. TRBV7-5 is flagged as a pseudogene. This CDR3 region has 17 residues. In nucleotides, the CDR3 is TGTGTCAGAAGCTCACGACTAGCGGGGTGCTCCTACAATGAGCAGTTCTTC. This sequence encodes CVRSSRLAGCSYNEQFF.

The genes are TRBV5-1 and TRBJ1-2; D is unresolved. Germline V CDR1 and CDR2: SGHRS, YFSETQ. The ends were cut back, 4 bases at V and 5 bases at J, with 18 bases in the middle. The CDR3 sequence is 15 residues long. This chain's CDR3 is CASSPLSGTSYGYTF. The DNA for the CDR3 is TGCGCCAGCAGCCCCCTCAGCGGCACATCATATGGCTACACCTTC.

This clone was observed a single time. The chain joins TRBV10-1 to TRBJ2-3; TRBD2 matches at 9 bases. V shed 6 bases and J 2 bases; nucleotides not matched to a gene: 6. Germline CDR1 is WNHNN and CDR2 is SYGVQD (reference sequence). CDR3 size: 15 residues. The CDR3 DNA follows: TGCGCCAGCAGGAGGGGCGGGGGGGCCACAGATACGCAGTATTTT. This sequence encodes CASRRGGGATDTQYF.

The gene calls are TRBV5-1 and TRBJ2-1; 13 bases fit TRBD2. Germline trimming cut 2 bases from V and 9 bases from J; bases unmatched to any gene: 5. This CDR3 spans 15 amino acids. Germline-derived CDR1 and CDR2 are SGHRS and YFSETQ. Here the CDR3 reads CASSLGLAGASEQFF. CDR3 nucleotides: TGCGCCAGCAGCTTAGGACTAGCGGGAGCAAGTGAGCAGTTCTTC.

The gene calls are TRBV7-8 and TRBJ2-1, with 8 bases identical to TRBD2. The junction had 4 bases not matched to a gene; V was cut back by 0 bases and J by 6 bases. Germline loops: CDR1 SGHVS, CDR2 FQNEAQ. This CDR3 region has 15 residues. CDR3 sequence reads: CASSLAPLAANEQFF. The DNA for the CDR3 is TGTGCCAGCAGCTTAGCCCCACTAGCGGCCAATGAGCAGTTCTTC.

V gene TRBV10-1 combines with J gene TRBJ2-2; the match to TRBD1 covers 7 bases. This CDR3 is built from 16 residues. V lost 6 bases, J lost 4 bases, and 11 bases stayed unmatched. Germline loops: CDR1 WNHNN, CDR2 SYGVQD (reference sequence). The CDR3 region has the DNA TGCGCCAGCAGCCCAGACAGGGTATGGTTCACCGGGGAGCTGTTTTTT. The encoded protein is CASSPDRVWFTGELFF.

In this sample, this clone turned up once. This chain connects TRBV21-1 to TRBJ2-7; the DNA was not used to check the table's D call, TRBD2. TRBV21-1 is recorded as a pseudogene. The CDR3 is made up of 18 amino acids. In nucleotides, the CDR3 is TGTGCCAGCAGCAAAGCGACAAGTCCTAGCGGAAGCTCCTACGAGCAGTACTTC. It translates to CASSKATSPSGSSYEQYF.

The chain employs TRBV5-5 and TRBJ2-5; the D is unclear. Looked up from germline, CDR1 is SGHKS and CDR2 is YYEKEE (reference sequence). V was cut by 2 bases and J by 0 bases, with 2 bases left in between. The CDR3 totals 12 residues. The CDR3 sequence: CASSFNQETQYF. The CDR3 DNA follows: TGTGCCAGCAGCTTTAACCAAGAGACCCAGTACTTC.

The CDR3 reads CASTVPGQGANWYGYTF. CDR3 in DNA: TGTGCCAGCACAGTACCGGGACAGGGGGCGAACTGGTATGGCTACACCTTC. This chain connects TRBV28 to TRBJ1-2, with 12 bases matching TRBD1. Germline V gene data show CDR1 as MDHEN and CDR2 as SYDVKM. J lost 5 bases, V lost 7 bases, and 14 bases had no gene match. The CDR3 runs to 17 residues.

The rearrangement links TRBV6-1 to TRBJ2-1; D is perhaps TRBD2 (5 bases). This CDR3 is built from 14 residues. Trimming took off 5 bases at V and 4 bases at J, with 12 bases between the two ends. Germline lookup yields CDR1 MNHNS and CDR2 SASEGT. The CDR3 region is CASSIRTGYNEQFF. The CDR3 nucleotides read TGTGCCAGCAGTATTCGGACGGGGTACAATGAGCAGTTCTTC.